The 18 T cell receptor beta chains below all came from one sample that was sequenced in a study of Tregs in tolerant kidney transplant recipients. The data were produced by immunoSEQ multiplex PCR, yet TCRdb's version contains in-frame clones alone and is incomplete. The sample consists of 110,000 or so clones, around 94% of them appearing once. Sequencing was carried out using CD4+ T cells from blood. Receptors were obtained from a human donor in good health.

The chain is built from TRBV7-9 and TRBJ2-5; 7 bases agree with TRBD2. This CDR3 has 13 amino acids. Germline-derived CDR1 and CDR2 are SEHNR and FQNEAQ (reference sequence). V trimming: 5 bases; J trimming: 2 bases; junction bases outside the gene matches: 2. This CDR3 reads CASSRTSQETQYF. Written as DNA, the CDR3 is TGTGCCAGCAGCCGGACTAGTCAAGAGACCCAGTACTTC.

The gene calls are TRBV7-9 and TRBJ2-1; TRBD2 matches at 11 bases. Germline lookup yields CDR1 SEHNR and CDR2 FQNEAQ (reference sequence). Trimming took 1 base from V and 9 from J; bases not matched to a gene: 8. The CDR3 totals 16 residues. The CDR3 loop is CASSLVVAGGPGEQFF. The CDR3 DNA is TGTGCCAGCAGCTTAGTTGTAGCGGGAGGGCCTGGTGAGCAGTTCTTC.

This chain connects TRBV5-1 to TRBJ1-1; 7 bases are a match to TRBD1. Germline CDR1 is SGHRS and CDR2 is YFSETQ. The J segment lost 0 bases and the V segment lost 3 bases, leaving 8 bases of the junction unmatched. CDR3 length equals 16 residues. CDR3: CASSSNPTGLNTEAFF. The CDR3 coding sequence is TGCGCCAGCAGCTCCAATCCGACAGGGCTGAACACTGAAGCTTTCTTT.

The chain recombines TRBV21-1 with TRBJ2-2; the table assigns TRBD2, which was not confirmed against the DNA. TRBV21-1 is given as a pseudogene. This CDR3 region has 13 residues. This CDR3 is CASSGGFTGELFF. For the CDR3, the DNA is TGTGCCAGCAGCGGCGGTTTCACCGGGGAGCTGTTTTTT.

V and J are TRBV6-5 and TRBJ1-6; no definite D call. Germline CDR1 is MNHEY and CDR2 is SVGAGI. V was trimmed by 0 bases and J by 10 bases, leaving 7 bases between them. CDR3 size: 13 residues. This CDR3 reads CASSYSTVSPLHF. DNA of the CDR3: TGTGCCAGCAGTTACTCGACTGTCTCACCCCTCCACTTT.

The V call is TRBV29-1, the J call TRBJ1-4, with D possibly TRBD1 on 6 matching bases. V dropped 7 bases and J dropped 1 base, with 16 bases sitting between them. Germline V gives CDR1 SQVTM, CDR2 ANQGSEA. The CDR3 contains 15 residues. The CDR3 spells CSAGKTGKTNEKLFF. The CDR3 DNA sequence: TGCAGCGCTGGAAAAACAGGGAAAACTAATGAAAAACTGTTTTTT. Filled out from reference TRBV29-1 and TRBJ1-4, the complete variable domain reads SAVISQKPSRDICQRGTSLTIQCQVDSQVTMMFWYRQQPGQSLTLIATANQGSEATYESGFVIDKFPISRPNLTFSTLTVSNMSPEDSSIYLCSAGKTGKTNEKLFFGSGTQLSVL.

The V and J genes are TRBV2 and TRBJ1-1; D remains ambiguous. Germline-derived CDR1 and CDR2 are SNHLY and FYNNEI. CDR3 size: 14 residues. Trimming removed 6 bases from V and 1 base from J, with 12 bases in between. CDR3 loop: CASSQQSTNTEAFF. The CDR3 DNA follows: TGTGCCAGCAGCCAACAAAGTACGAACACTGAAGCTTTCTTT.

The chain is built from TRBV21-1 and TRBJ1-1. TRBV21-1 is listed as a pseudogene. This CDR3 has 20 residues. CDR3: CASSKAGGRRAGPLNTEAFF. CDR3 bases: TGTGCCAGCAGCAAAGCAGGGGGGAGACGAGCAGGGCCATTGAACACTGAAGCTTTCTTT.

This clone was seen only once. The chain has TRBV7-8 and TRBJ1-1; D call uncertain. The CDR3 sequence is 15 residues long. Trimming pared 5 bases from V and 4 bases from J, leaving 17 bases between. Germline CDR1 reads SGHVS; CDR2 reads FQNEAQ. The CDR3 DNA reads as TGTGCCAGCAGCCATGCCTTAGGGCGGGGCACTGAAGCTTTCTTT. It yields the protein CASSHALGRGTEAFF.

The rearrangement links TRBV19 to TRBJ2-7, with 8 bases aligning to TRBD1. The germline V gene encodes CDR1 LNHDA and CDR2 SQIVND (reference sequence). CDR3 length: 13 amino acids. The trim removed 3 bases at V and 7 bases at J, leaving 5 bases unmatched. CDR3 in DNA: TGTGCCAGTAGTATCGACAGGGGATGGGAGCAGTACTTC. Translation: CASSIDRGWEQYF.

CDR3 sequence (DNA): TGTGCCAGCAGCTTAGGGCTAGGGAACACTGAAGCTTTCTTT. It is translated as CASSLGLGNTEAFF. V usage is TRBV7-8 and J usage is TRBJ1-1; D gene ambiguous. Germline V gene data show CDR1 as SGHVS and CDR2 as FQNEAQ. CDR3 size: 14 residues. V was shortened by 1 base and J by 1 base, with 7 bases between the two germline ends.

The CDR3 DNA is TGCGCCAGCAGCTTGAGGCTAGCGGGGGGGCCGAACACCGGGGAGCTGTTTTTT. Encoded protein: CASSLRLAGGPNTGELFF. This chain uses TRBV5-1 with TRBJ2-2; TRBD2 matches at 12 bases. This CDR3 spans 18 amino acids. V trimming: 1 base; J trimming: 0 bases; junction bases outside the gene matches: 4. CDR1 and CDR2 from the germline V gene are SGHRS and YFSETQ.

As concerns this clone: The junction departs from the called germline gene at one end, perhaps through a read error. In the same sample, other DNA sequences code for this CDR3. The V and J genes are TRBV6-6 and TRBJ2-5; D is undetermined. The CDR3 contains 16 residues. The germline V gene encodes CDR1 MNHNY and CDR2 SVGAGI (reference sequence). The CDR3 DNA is TGTGCTAGCAGTTACCGGCAAAGCAAGGGCCAAGAGACCCAGTACTTC. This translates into CASSYRQSKGQETQYF.

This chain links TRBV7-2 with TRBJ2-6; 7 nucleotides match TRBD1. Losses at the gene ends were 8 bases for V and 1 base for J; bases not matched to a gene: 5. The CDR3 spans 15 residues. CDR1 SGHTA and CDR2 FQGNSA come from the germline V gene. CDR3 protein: CASGQTGSGANVLTF. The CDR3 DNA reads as TGTGCCAGCGGCCAGACAGGGTCTGGGGCCAACGTCCTGACTTTC.

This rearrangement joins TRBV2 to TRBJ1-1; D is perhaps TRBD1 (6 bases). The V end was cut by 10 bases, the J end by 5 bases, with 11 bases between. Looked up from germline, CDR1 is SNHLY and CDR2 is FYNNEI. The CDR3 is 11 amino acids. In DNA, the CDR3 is TGTGCCAAGGCGAGGGGGACTGAAGCTTTCTTT. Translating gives CAKARGTEAFF.

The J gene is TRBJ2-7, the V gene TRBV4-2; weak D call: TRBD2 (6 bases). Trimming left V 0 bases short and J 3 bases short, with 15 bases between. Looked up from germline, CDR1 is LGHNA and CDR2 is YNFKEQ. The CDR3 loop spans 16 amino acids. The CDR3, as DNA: TGTGCCAGCAGCCAAGATATTGCCAGGGAGGACTACGAGCAGTACTTC. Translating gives CASSQDIAREDYEQYF.

The CDR3 loop reads CASSSTSGAYNEQFF. The CDR3 nucleotides are TGCGCCAGCAGCTCAACTAGCGGGGCCTACAATGAGCAGTTCTTC. The genes are TRBV5-1 and TRBJ2-1, with 10 bases fitting TRBD2. Trimming at V came to 3 bases and at J to 2 bases, leaving 2 bases not matched to a gene. This CDR3 contains 15 residues. Germline lookup yields CDR1 SGHRS and CDR2 YFSETQ. Full variable domain (missing parts from reference TRBV5-1 and TRBJ2-1): KAGVTQTPRYLIKTRGQQVTLSCSPISGHRSVSWYQQTPGQGLQFLFEYFSETQRNKGNFPGRFSGRQFSNSRSEMNVSTLELGDSALYLCASSSTSGAYNEQFFGPGTRLTVL.

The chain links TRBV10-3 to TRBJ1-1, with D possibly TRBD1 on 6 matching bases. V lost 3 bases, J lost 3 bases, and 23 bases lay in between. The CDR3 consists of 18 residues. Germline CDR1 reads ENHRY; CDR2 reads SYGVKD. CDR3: CAISERTGPWEEDTEAFF. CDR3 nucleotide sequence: TGTGCCATCAGTGAACGTACAGGGCCCTGGGAAGAGGACACTGAAGCTTTCTTT.